The 24 T cell receptor beta chains listed next were all sequenced from one sample in a study of T cell changes during pregnancy in multiple sclerosis. The table came from immunoSEQ multiplex PCR; TCRdb's copy has only in-frame clones and leaves some out. The sample yields around 44,000 clones, approximately 92% seen once. Sequencing used peripheral blood. The receptors originated from a female donor with multiple sclerosis, enrolled in a pregnancy study.

V usage is TRBV19 and J usage is TRBJ2-7, with 7 bases identical to TRBD1. The CDR3 covers 14 residues. Germline V gives CDR1 LNHDA, CDR2 SQIVND (reference sequence). Trimming took 4 bases from V and 3 from J; bases not matched to a gene: 6. In nucleotides, the CDR3 is TGTGCCAGTAGTACAGGCAGGGGGAACTACGAGCAGTACTTC. This codes for CASSTGRGNYEQYF.

V gene TRBV5-6 combines with J gene TRBJ1-3, with 7 bases matching TRBD1. The CDR3 contains 16 residues. With V trimmed by 7 bases and J by 5 bases, 15 bases remained unmatched. Germline CDR1 reads SGHDT; CDR2 reads YYEEEE. DNA for the CDR3: TGTGCCAGCCATCCCCGTCCGACAGGGAATAGAAACACCATATATTTT. Its protein product is CASHPRPTGNRNTIYF.

A single count supports this clone. The chain joins TRBV6-1 to TRBJ2-1; no clear D gene. The CDR3 length is 14 residues. CDR1 and CDR2 (germline): MNHNS, SASEGT. V was cut by 6 bases and J by 4 bases, with 13 bases left in between. The CDR3 is CASRAPWPYNEQFF. Here the CDR3 DNA reads TGTGCCAGCAGGGCCCCATGGCCGTACAATGAGCAGTTCTTC.

The rearrangement links TRBV6-1 to TRBJ2-7, with 10 nucleotides matching TRBD1. CDR3 length equals 15 residues. Per germline, CDR1 MNHNS and CDR2 SASEGT. The V and J ends lost 7 bases and 0 bases, in that order; junction bases with no gene match: 6. The CDR3 region is CASKDRGFYSYEQYF. As DNA, the CDR3 is TGTGCCAGCAAGGACAGGGGGTTCTACTCCTACGAGCAGTACTTC.

This chain connects TRBV7-2 to TRBJ2-1; D not resolved. Germline V gene lookup returns CDR1 SGHTA and CDR2 FQGNSA. V gave up 1 base and J gave up 5 bases, with 3 bases separating them. This CDR3 has 12 residues. CDR3: CASSLVNNEQFF. In nucleotides, the CDR3 is TGTGCCAGCAGCTTAGTAAACAATGAGCAGTTCTTC.

The V gene is TRBV21-1, the J gene TRBJ2-2; no check of the table's D call, TRBD2, against the DNA was made. TRBV21-1 is an annotated pseudogene. The CDR3 runs 15 residues. Here the CDR3 reads CASNGTSGNTGELFF. CDR3 sequence (DNA): TGTGCCAGCAACGGGACTAGCGGGAACACCGGGGAGCTGTTTTTT.

This chain joins TRBV19 and TRBJ2-7, with no clear D. Germline loops: CDR1 LNHDA, CDR2 SQIVND (reference sequence). This CDR3 region has 15 residues. The V gene lost 4 bases and the J gene lost 4 bases, with 17 bases spanning the gap. The CDR3 region has the DNA TGTGCCAGTAGTAGGGCAGGCTCTGACGGGTACGAGCAGTACTTC. Amino acid sequence: CASSRAGSDGYEQYF.

This clone was found a few times. This sequence joins TRBV14 and TRBJ2-2; D remains ambiguous. V lost 2 bases and J 3 bases, leaving 13 bases between the germline ends. This CDR3 region has 16 residues. The germline V gene encodes CDR1 SGHDN and CDR2 FVKESK. The CDR3 nucleotides are TGTGCCAGCAGCCAATTAGGCACTGGGGACACCGGGGAGCTGTTTTTT. This sequence encodes CASSQLGTGDTGELFF. Combining the CDR3 with reference TRBV14 and TRBJ2-2 gives the whole variable domain EAGVTQFPSHSVIEKGQTVTLRCDPISGHDNLYWYRRVMGKEIKFLLHFVKESKQDESGMPNNRFLAERTGGTYSTLKVQPAELEDSGVYFCASSQLGTGDTGELFFGEGSRLTVL.

The chain joins TRBV11-2 to TRBJ1-1, with D maybe TRBD1 (5 bases). Trimming cost V 8 bases and J 6 bases, with 19 bases left between them. Germline loops: CDR1 SGHAT, CDR2 FQNNGV. This CDR3 comprises 14 residues. CDR3 DNA: TGTGCCAGCCTGGGGTTGTCAGGGATCGCTGAAGCTTTCTTT. Residues: CASLGLSGIAEAFF. Based on the CDR3 plus reference TRBV11-2 and TRBJ1-1, the full variable domain is EAGVAQSPRYKIIEKRQSVAFWCNPISGHATLYWYQQILGQGPKLLIQFQNNGVVDDSQLPKDRFSAERLKGVDSTLKIQPAKLEDSAVYLCASLGLSGIAEAFFGQGTRLTVV.

The chain couples TRBV29-1 to TRBJ2-3; D is unclear. Germline V lookup: CDR1 SQVTM, CDR2 ANQGSEA. V was cut by 4 bases and J by 5 bases, with 13 bases left in between. This CDR3 region has 13 residues. As DNA, the CDR3 is TGCAGCGTTGTTGGCAGTACAGTAGATACGCAGTATTTT. Amino acids: CSVVGSTVDTQYF.

V is TRBV6-5 and J is TRBJ1-1; 7 bases align to TRBD1. Germline trimming cut 1 base from V and 0 bases from J; bases unmatched to any gene: 5. Germline V gene sequence: CDR1 MNHEY, CDR2 SVGAGI. The length of the CDR3 is 16 residues. This CDR3 reads CASSYLSGTVNTEAFF. CDR3 sequence (DNA): TGTGCCAGCAGTTACTTATCCGGGACAGTGAACACTGAAGCTTTCTTT.

The J gene is TRBJ2-2, the V gene TRBV19; possibly TRBD2 for D (6 bases). The ends were cut back, 7 bases at V and 1 base at J, with 16 bases in the middle. Germline V gene lookup returns CDR1 LNHDA and CDR2 SQIVND (reference sequence). The CDR3 covers 16 residues. This chain's CDR3 is CASTNRGLLNTGELFF. The CDR3, as DNA: TGTGCCAGTACTAACCGAGGACTATTGAACACCGGGGAGCTGTTTTTT.

This clone is a singleton in its sample. The rearrangement joins TRBV10-3 to TRBJ2-3; 9 bases align to TRBD2. Germline lookup yields CDR1 ENHRY and CDR2 SYGVKD. The CDR3 has 13 residues. Trimming took 7 bases from V and 4 from J; bases not matched to a gene: 3. CDR3 nucleotide sequence: TGTGCCATCAACAGCGGGAGGCCAGATACGCAGTATTTT. Translating gives CAINSGRPDTQYF.

This clone has only a few counts. V and J are TRBV19 and TRBJ1-5, with a tentative D call TRBD1 (5 bases). CDR3 size: 15 residues. V was pared by 6 bases and J by 2 bases, with 14 bases between. Per the germline V gene, CDR1 is LNHDA and CDR2 is SQIVND (reference sequence). Written as DNA, the CDR3 is TGTGCCAGTAGGCCGGGGGTGATCGGCAATCAGCCCCAGCATTTT. Encoded protein: CASRPGVIGNQPQHF.

The chain recombines TRBV7-3 with TRBJ2-1, with TRBD2 matching over 7 bases. This CDR3 has 15 residues. The V and J ends lost 6 bases and 8 bases, in that order; junction bases with no gene match: 13. Germline lookup yields CDR1 SGHTA and CDR2 FQGTGA. The CDR3 nucleotides are TGTGCCAGCAGTCCCGGCCTCGGGGAGGGCTATGAGCAGTTCTTC. Translated: CASSPGLGEGYEQFF.

This chain connects TRBV18 to TRBJ2-7; D may be TRBD2 (5 bases). V was pared by 5 bases and J by 0 bases, with 17 bases between. Germline CDR1 KGHSH, CDR2 LQKENI. This CDR3 is built from 16 residues. CDR3 amino acids: CASSDGRVPDSYEQYF. In DNA, the CDR3 is TGTGCCAGCTCAGACGGGCGGGTGCCCGACTCCTACGAGCAGTACTTC.

The chain recombines TRBV20-1 with TRBJ1-3; D is unresolved. The CDR3 is 11 amino acids. Germline assignment: CDR1 DFQATT and CDR2 SNEGSKA (reference sequence). V was cut by 3 bases and J by 2 bases, with 2 bases left in between. CDR3 in amino acids: CSASPGNTIYF. The CDR3 coding sequence is TGCAGTGCTAGTCCTGGAAACACCATATATTTT.

The genes are TRBV6-1 and TRBJ1-5; D is uncertain. In germline, CDR1 is MNHNS, CDR2 SASEGT. This CDR3 comprises 18 residues. The V gene lost 0 bases and the J gene lost 1 base, with 16 bases spanning the gap. The CDR3 loop reads CASSEADRFWRSNQPQHF. The CDR3 DNA follows: TGTGCCAGCAGTGAAGCGGATAGGTTCTGGCGGAGCAATCAGCCCCAGCATTTT.

The chain has TRBV9 and TRBJ2-5; D gene uncertain. The CDR3 spans 13 residues. Trimming took off 0 bases at V and 5 bases at J, with 8 bases between the two ends. Germline CDR1 is SGDLS and CDR2 is YYNGEE. Here the CDR3 reads CASSVEGRETQYF. CDR3 DNA: TGTGCCAGCAGCGTAGAGGGCCGGGAGACCCAGTACTTC.

This sequence joins TRBV6-5 and TRBJ1-2, with D unresolved. Germline V gene sequence: CDR1 MNHEY, CDR2 SVGAGI. This CDR3 contains 14 residues. V gave up 2 bases and J gave up 8 bases, with 15 bases separating them. In nucleotides, the CDR3 is TGTGCCAGCAGTTACCTCTCGGGTCCGGGGGGCTACACCTTC. Its protein is CASSYLSGPGGYTF.

The chain employs TRBV25-1 and TRBJ2-1; 10 bases map to TRBD2. Germline V gene sequence: CDR1 MGHDK, CDR2 SYGVNS. V shed 6 bases and J 3 bases; nucleotides not matched to a gene: 8. The CDR3 contains 16 residues. The CDR3 DNA reads as TGTGCCAGCAGCCCAAGGGGACTAGCGTTCTACAATGAGCAGTTCTTC. Protein sequence: CASSPRGLAFYNEQFF. Supplemented by reference TRBV25-1 and TRBJ2-1, the full variable domain reads EADIYQTPRYLVIGTGKKITLECSQTMGHDKMYWYQQDPGMELHLIHYSYGVNSTEKGDLSSESTVSRIRTEHFPLTLESARPSHTSQYLCASSPRGLAFYNEQFFGPGTRLTVL.

The rearrangement uses TRBV19 and TRBJ1-5; 9 bases match TRBD1. Per the germline V gene, CDR1 is LNHDA and CDR2 is SQIVND (reference sequence). The CDR3 loop spans 19 amino acids. V shed 6 bases and J 3 bases; nucleotides not matched to a gene: 18. The CDR3 DNA sequence: TGTGCCAGTAGCTCCCGGGGGACAGGGCGAGGAGGAAACAATCAGCCCCAGCATTTT. This translates into CASSSRGTGRGGNNQPQHF. Based on the CDR3 plus reference TRBV19 and TRBJ1-5, the full variable domain is DGGITQSPKYLFRKEGQNVTLSCEQNLNHDAMYWYRQDPGQGLRLIYYSQIVNDFQKGDIAEGYSVSREKKESFPLTVTSAQKNPTAFYLCASSSRGTGRGGNNQPQHFGDGTRLSIL.

This chain connects TRBV5-1 to TRBJ1-2, with D perhaps TRBD1 (5 bases). Looked up from germline, CDR1 is SGHRS and CDR2 is YFSETQ. Trimming stripped 4 bases from V and 4 bases from J, with 17 bases between. The CDR3 contains 15 residues. The DNA of the CDR3 is TGCGCCAGCAGCCCCGGGACGGAAGGGGCCTATGGCTACACCTTC. Translation: CASSPGTEGAYGYTF.

The rearrangement links TRBV6-1 to TRBJ1-4; D gene unclear. CDR3 size: 14 residues. Trimming stripped 7 bases from V and 4 bases from J, with 13 bases between. The germline CDR1 and CDR2 sequences are MNHNS and SASEGT. This CDR3 is CASKGLSDNEKLFF. In DNA form, the CDR3 reads TGTGCCAGCAAAGGCCTCTCGGATAATGAAAAACTGTTTTTT.